The 13 T cell receptor beta chains presented below share a single source sample, sequenced in a study of T cell responses to AZD1222 COVID-19 vaccine. The data were produced by immunoSEQ multiplex PCR, yet TCRdb's version contains in-frame clones alone and is incomplete. The sample has fewer than 130,000 clones, around nine tenths seen once. The sample consisted of peripheral blood, taken on day 0 of AZD1222 vaccination. The origin of the receptors is an adult in good health.

The V and J genes are TRBV6-6 and TRBJ2-1; D gene unclear. Between the trimmed V and J ends, which lost 1 base and 7 bases, there was a span of 5 bases. This CDR3 has 12 residues. Germline V gene data show CDR1 as MNHNY and CDR2 as SVGAGI (reference sequence). In DNA form, the CDR3 reads TGTGCCAGCAGTTACTATGGGAATGAGCAGTTCTTC. This codes for CASSYYGNEQFF.

The chain carries TRBV10-3 and TRBJ2-1; D call uncertain. The germline V and J ends were trimmed by 2 bases and 2 bases, with 10 bases remaining between them. The germline V gene has CDR1 ENHRY and CDR2 SYGVKD. The CDR3 spans 15 residues. This CDR3 reads CAISETAEPYNEQFF. The CDR3, as DNA: TGTGCCATCAGTGAGACGGCAGAACCCTACAATGAGCAGTTCTTC.

The chain uses TRBV29-1 and TRBJ2-1; D possibly uses TRBD1 or TRBD2 (5 bases each). CDR1 is SQVTM and CDR2 is ANQGSEA in the germline V gene. CDR3 length equals 11 residues. V was pared by 8 bases and J by 9 bases, with 14 bases between. In DNA form, the CDR3 reads TGCAGCCTGATGGGGGAATTTGAGCAGTTCTTC. This codes for CSLMGEFEQFF.

The V and J genes are TRBV7-2 and TRBJ2-7, with D possibly matching TRBD2 (5 bases). Germline assignment: CDR1 SGHTA and CDR2 FQGNSA. This CDR3 comprises 14 residues. The V gene lost 1 base and the J gene lost 0 bases, with 7 bases spanning the gap. DNA of the CDR3: TGTGCCAGCAGCTTAGGAGGGATCTCCTACGAGCAGTACTTC. This translates into CASSLGGISYEQYF.

This chain links TRBV6-5 with TRBJ2-7, with D hard to call. Germline V gene lookup returns CDR1 MNHEY and CDR2 SVGAGI. Trimming removed 6 bases from V and 0 bases from J, with 15 bases in between. This CDR3 spans 15 amino acids. In nucleotides, the CDR3 is TGTGCCAGCAGGCCCGGGCAGCTAAGCTCCTACGAGCAGTACTTC. Its translation is CASRPGQLSSYEQYF.

The genes are TRBV27 and TRBJ1-2; 8 bases match TRBD1. J gave up 8 bases and V 6 bases, and 11 bases lay outside the gene matches. This CDR3 comprises 14 residues. Germline V lookup: CDR1 MNHEY, CDR2 SMNVEV (reference sequence). CDR3: CASSLDRVNGGYTF. As DNA, the CDR3 is TGTGCCAGCAGCCTGGACAGGGTTAACGGCGGCTACACCTTC.

The genes are TRBV5-1 and TRBJ2-5; 8 nucleotides agree with TRBD2. CDR1 is SGHRS and CDR2 is YFSETQ in the germline V gene. The CDR3 is 14 amino acids. Germline trimming cut 4 bases from V and 4 bases from J; bases unmatched to any gene: 6. CDR3 nucleotides: TGCGCCAGCAGCACCGGCGGGGGGCGAGAGACCCAGTACTTC. Residues: CASSTGGGRETQYF.

The rearrangement joins TRBV9 to TRBJ1-5; a possible D gene is TRBD1 (5 bases). Germline V gene sequence: CDR1 SGDLS, CDR2 YYNGEE. The CDR3 covers 14 residues. V was trimmed by 7 bases and J by 0 bases, leaving 11 bases between them. The CDR3: CASGAGDSNQPQHF. As DNA, the CDR3 is TGTGCCAGCGGGGCGGGGGATAGCAATCAGCCCCAGCATTTT.

The chain recombines TRBV5-4 with TRBJ2-2, with 8 bases fitting TRBD2. CDR3 size: 17 residues. Per the germline V gene, CDR1 is SGHNT and CDR2 is YYREEE (reference sequence). J lost 3 bases, V lost 4 bases, and 11 bases had no gene match. CDR3 DNA sequence: TGTGCCAGCAGCCTGCTTGTCCTAGCGGGTGACACCGGGGAGCTGTTTTTT. Protein product: CASSLLVLAGDTGELFF.

The chain recombines TRBV21-1 with TRBJ2-2; no DNA check was done on the table's D call, TRBD1. TRBV21-1 is a recognized pseudogene. The CDR3 runs to 14 residues. The DNA of the CDR3 is TGTGCCAGCAGCCGTCACAGGGTGGTCGGGGAGCTGTTTTTT. Translation gives CASSRHRVVGELFF.

The rearrangement uses TRBV7-6 and TRBJ2-7; 9 bases match TRBD1. Unmatched junction bases numbered 6, after V lost 5 bases and J lost 7 bases. This CDR3 contains 13 residues. Germline V gene lookup returns CDR1 SGHVS and CDR2 FNYEAQ. The CDR3 DNA reads TGTGCCAGCAGCCGCGACAGGGGGGGTGAGCAGTACTTC. This sequence encodes CASSRDRGGEQYF.

The rearrangement uses TRBV4-3 and TRBJ2-1, with TRBD1 as a possible D gene (7 bases). This CDR3 comprises 20 residues. Looked up from germline, CDR1 is LGHNA and CDR2 is YSLEER. The V end was cut by 5 bases, the J end by 6 bases, with 32 bases between. CDR3: CASSSFQTGRLPTTGNEQFF. DNA of the CDR3: TGCGCCAGCAGCTCCTTCCAGACAGGGAGGTTGCCTACTACGGGCAATGAGCAGTTCTTC.

This rearrangement joins TRBV12-3 or TRBV12-4 to TRBJ1-4, with unresolved D. Trimming cost V 6 bases and J 4 bases, with 3 bases left between them. The CDR3 loop spans 11 amino acids. In nucleotides, the CDR3 is TGTGCCAGCAGGGATAATGAAAAACTGTTTTTT. This sequence encodes CASRDNEKLFF.